What follows is one TCR beta chain and its context. Its target is unknown. The sample belongs to a study of CD4 T cells in relation to SARS-CoV-2 and coronaviruses. Study-wide background: ViraFEST: approximately 10-day antigen culture of PBMCs, then TCR beta CDR3 sequencing. The negative reference was HIV-1 Nef peptide pool or peptide-free culture.

Germline CDR1 reads LGHNA; CDR2 reads YSLEER. The CDR3 covers 14 residues. V was clipped by 1 base and J by 9 bases; unmatched bases: 3. The unexposed donors gave CD4+ T cells in about 2011-2018, prior to COVID-19. Isolation of CD4+ T cells took place after about 9 days in culture. About 2 million PBMCs per well were cultured with around 9.2 IU/ml IL-2. Study-level points and caveats: About 64% of donors had memory CD4+ clonotypes crossrecognizing SARS-CoV-2 and common cold coronavirus spike.

The protocol was immunoSEQ multiplex PCR, while the TCRdb copy is restricted to in-frame clones and leaves out a portion. Among 20,000 to 25,000 clones listed, about 82% were seen once. The clonotype comes from a human donor in good health. The gene calls are TRBV4-3 and TRBJ1-6; TRBD1 matches at 7 bases. The material sequenced was CD4+ T cells from PBMCs, cultured in vitro. Here the CDR3 reads CASSQAGGSSPLHF. CDR3 DNA sequence: TGCGCCAGCAGCCAAGCAGGGGGGAGTTCACCCCTCCACTTT.